The 24 T cell receptor beta chains reported below all come from one sample, sequenced in a study of graft-versus-host responses after intestinal transplantation. These receptors' targets are unknown. The protocol was immunoSEQ multiplex PCR, while the TCRdb copy is restricted to in-frame clones and leaves out a portion. The sample has tens of thousands of clones; around 90% are singletons. Sequencing used unstimulated CD8+ T cells sorted from spleen or lymph node cells, obtained before intestinal transplant. Receptor source: a human donor who received an intestinal transplant.

The CDR3 sequence is CASSQGQGRRAFF. CDR3 coding DNA: TGCGCCAGCAGCCAAGGTCAGGGGAGAAGAGCTTTCTTT. The rearrangement joins TRBV4-1 to TRBJ1-1; tentative D call: TRBD1 (6 bases). The CDR3 is made up of 13 amino acids. V lost 1 base, J lost 10 bases, and 13 bases lay in between. The germline V gene has CDR1 MGHRA and CDR2 YSYEKL.

The V call is TRBV27, the J call TRBJ2-1, with D unclear. The CDR3 runs to 15 residues. V lost 8 bases and J lost 8, with 22 bases in between. Germline CDR1 and CDR2: MNHEY and SMNVEV (reference sequence). The CDR3 nucleotides are TGTGCCAGCGCCTCCCTCGGGTATAGGTTCGATGAGCAGTTCTTC. Its translation is CASASLGYRFDEQFF.

V is TRBV28 and J is TRBJ2-7, with TRBD1 as a possible D gene (6 bases). Germline lookup yields CDR1 MDHEN and CDR2 SYDVKM. V was clipped by 6 bases and J by 0 bases, with 12 bases between them. This CDR3 spans 14 amino acids. In DNA, the CDR3 is TGTGCCAGCAGCGACACAGGGATCTCCTACGAGCAGTACTTC. It codes for CASSDTGISYEQYF.

This clone was seen only a few times. Different DNA sequences within this sample yield the same CDR3. The rearrangement links TRBV27 to TRBJ2-2, with a tentative D call TRBD1 (6 bases). CDR1 is MNHEY and CDR2 is SMNVEV in the germline V gene (reference sequence). The CDR3 covers 14 residues. Trimming left V 3 bases short and J 2 bases short, with 7 bases between. CDR3 protein: CASSLGQNTGELFF. The CDR3 DNA is TGTGCCAGCAGTTTGGGACAAAACACCGGGGAGCTGTTTTTT.

The chain combines TRBV9 with TRBJ1-4, with 7 bases lining up with TRBD1. The J segment lost 8 bases and the V segment lost 0 bases, leaving 7 bases of the junction unmatched. This CDR3 contains 15 residues. In germline, CDR1 is SGDLS, CDR2 YYNGEE. The CDR3 region is CASSVGGQAEEKLFF. CDR3 bases: TGTGCCAGCAGCGTAGGTGGACAGGCAGAGGAAAAACTGTTTTTT.

Here the CDR3 reads CASSRTGEQPQHF. The CDR3 nucleotides are TGCGCCAGCAGCCGGACAGGGGAACAGCCCCAGCATTTT. J is TRBJ1-5 and V is TRBV5-1; 9 bases line up with TRBD1. J was trimmed by 7 bases and V by 4 bases; bases with no gene match: 3. The CDR3 length is 13 residues. CDR1 is SGHRS, CDR2 YFSETQ, per germline.

The chain carries TRBV27 and TRBJ2-7, with TRBD1 matching over 9 bases. The V and J ends lost 2 bases and 3 bases, in that order; junction bases with no gene match: 11. The CDR3 consists of 17 residues. The germline gives CDR1 MNHEY, CDR2 SMNVEV (reference sequence). CDR3 sequence (DNA): TGTGCCAGCAGTTTACGGACAGGGGCCGCTAAAAACTACGAGCAGTACTTC. Amino acid sequence: CASSLRTGAAKNYEQYF.

CDR3 region: CASSVEGSGGPFNVLTF. The CDR3 DNA is TGTGCCAGCAGCGTAGAGGGTTCAGGGGGGCCTTTCAACGTCCTGACTTTC. The chain uses TRBV9 and TRBJ2-6; TRBD1 might be the D (7 bases). The germline V gene encodes CDR1 SGDLS and CDR2 YYNGEE. The CDR3 has 17 amino acids. V lost 0 bases, J lost 9 bases, and 19 bases lay in between.

This clone was detected once. This sequence joins TRBV5-1 and TRBJ1-1, with TRBD1 matching over 7 bases. CDR1 is SGHRS and CDR2 is YFSETQ in the germline V gene. V dropped 1 base and J dropped 3; count of bases not matched to a gene: 9. This CDR3 has 16 amino acids. The CDR3 DNA reads TGCGCCAGCAGCTTGACAGGGGAGAGGGTGGACACTGAAGCTTTCTTT. Protein: CASSLTGERVDTEAFF.

V usage is TRBV13 and J usage is TRBJ2-5; perhaps TRBD1 as D (6 bases). The germline V gene has CDR1 PRHDT and CDR2 FYEKMQ (reference sequence). Deletions cut 5 bases from V and 0 bases from J, with 7 bases between. The CDR3 is 13 amino acids. CDR3 in DNA: TGTGCCAGCAGCGCAGGGGACCAAGAGACCCAGTACTTC. The encoded protein is CASSAGDQETQYF.

V is TRBV4-1 and J is TRBJ1-4; TRBD1 matches 11 bases. The CDR3 runs 17 residues. Looked up from germline, CDR1 is MGHRA and CDR2 is YSYEKL. Trimming at V came to 0 bases and at J to 7 bases, leaving 7 bases not matched to a gene. CDR3 nucleotide sequence: TGCGCCAGCAGCCAAGACGCGCCGGGACAGGGGGTTGAAAAACTGTTTTTT. Its protein product is CASSQDAPGQGVEKLFF.

This rearrangement joins TRBV11-3 to TRBJ1-1; TRBD1 agrees at 8 bases. Losses at the gene ends were 5 bases for V and 1 base for J; bases not matched to a gene: 3. Looked up from germline, CDR1 is SGHNT and CDR2 is YENEEA. The CDR3 is made up of 14 amino acids. CDR3 bases: TGTGCCAGCAGCCATGGACAGGGGAACACTGAAGCTTTCTTT. Translation gives CASSHGQGNTEAFF.

The chain joins TRBV27 to TRBJ1-5; TRBD1 aligns across 7 bases. Germline V gene lookup returns CDR1 MNHEY and CDR2 SMNVEV (reference sequence). V was pared by 10 bases and J by 0 bases, with 15 bases of the junction left unmatched. This CDR3 has 17 amino acids. The CDR3 nucleotides are TGTGCCATCGTAGGACAGGCTATACCGTATAGCAATCAGCCCCAGCATTTT. Its protein is CAIVGQAIPYSNQPQHF.

This chain's CDR3 is CASSFIAGGTDTQYF. CDR3 in DNA: TGTGCCAGCAGTTTTATAGCGGGAGGAACAGATACGCAGTATTTT. The rearrangement uses TRBV27 and TRBJ2-3; TRBD2 agrees at 10 bases. The CDR3 is 15 residues long. V trimming: 3 bases; J trimming: 3 bases; junction bases outside the gene matches: 3. CDR1 and CDR2 from the germline V gene are MNHEY and SMNVEV (reference sequence).

The chain links TRBV10-3 to TRBJ2-1, with 7 bases identical to TRBD1. V was pared by 4 bases and J by 4 bases, with 7 bases of the junction left unmatched. The CDR3 contains 15 residues. From germline, CDR1 is ENHRY and CDR2 SYGVKD. The DNA for the CDR3 is TGTGCCATCAGTGCCACGGGACAGACTTACAATGAGCAGTTCTTC. Protein sequence: CAISATGQTYNEQFF.

V and J are TRBV19 and TRBJ2-1, with 11 nucleotides matching TRBD2. This CDR3 has 15 residues. J lost 3 bases, V lost 5 bases, and 3 bases had no gene match. Germline-derived CDR1 and CDR2 are LNHDA and SQIVND (reference sequence). The CDR3 bases are TGTGCCAGTAGTCCTGGGACTAGCGGCTACAATGAGCAGTTCTTC. Translating it yields CASSPGTSGYNEQFF.

The count of this clone is one. J is TRBJ2-1 and V is TRBV28; 8 bases are shared with TRBD1. CDR1 MDHEN and CDR2 SYDVKM come from the germline V gene. Trimming took 8 bases from V and 3 from J; bases not matched to a gene: 9. The CDR3 is made up of 15 amino acids. The CDR3 spells CASAHGQGFYNEQFF. In DNA, the CDR3 is TGTGCCAGCGCCCATGGACAGGGTTTCTACAATGAGCAGTTCTTC.

The rearrangement uses TRBV15 and TRBJ2-1; 7 bases agree with TRBD2. The CDR3 is made up of 15 amino acids. The V gene's germline CDR1 is LNHNV and CDR2 YYDKDF (reference sequence). With 4 bases clipped from V and 7 bases from J, the junction kept 10 bases outside the gene matches. For the CDR3, the DNA is TGTGCCACCAGCATGGAGGGAGGGCGGGTGAATGAGCAGTTCTTC. Translation gives CATSMEGGRVNEQFF.

The chain links TRBV7-9 to TRBJ1-2, with 7 bases matching TRBD1. V shed 1 base, J shed 12 bases, and the junction held 8 bases outside the gene matches. Germline lookup yields CDR1 SEHNR and CDR2 FQNEAQ (reference sequence). This CDR3 spans 13 amino acids. CDR3 amino acids: CASSLVLTGFHTF. The CDR3 DNA reads TGTGCCAGCAGCTTAGTCTTGACAGGGTTCCACACCTTC.

This clone was recorded once. The rearrangement links TRBV4-1 to TRBJ2-1; 7 nucleotides match TRBD2. CDR3 length: 15 amino acids. V shed 0 bases, J shed 6 bases, and the junction held 5 bases outside the gene matches. The germline V gene has CDR1 MGHRA and CDR2 YSYEKL. Written as DNA, the CDR3 is TGCGCCAGCAGCCAAGAACCCCGGGGGGTCAATGAGCAGTTCTTC. Translating it yields CASSQEPRGVNEQFF.

A single count supports this clone. This chain connects TRBV6-1 to TRBJ1-5, with a tentative D call TRBD1 (5 bases). Germline CDR1 reads MNHNS; CDR2 reads SASEGT. V was cut by 6 bases and J by 11 bases, with 17 bases left in between. This CDR3 comprises 13 residues. The CDR3, as DNA: TGTGCCAGCAGCCAAGGGGAGGTGGGGGCCCAGCATTTT. Its translation is CASSQGEVGAQHF.

The J gene is TRBJ1-1, the V gene TRBV18, with D perhaps TRBD1 (5 bases). The germline V and J ends were trimmed by 2 bases and 7 bases, with 11 bases remaining between them. The germline CDR1 and CDR2 sequences are KGHSH and LQKENI. The CDR3 has 13 residues. The DNA for the CDR3 is TGTGCCAGCTCACCAAACTTTCAGGGTGAAGCTTTCTTT. This encodes CASSPNFQGEAFF.

The CDR3 is CASSRPRDRGYGYTF. The CDR3 DNA sequence: TGTGCCAGTAGTAGACCACGGGACAGGGGTTATGGCTACACCTTC. The chain has TRBV19 and TRBJ1-2; 10 nucleotides agree with TRBD1. The CDR3 is made up of 15 amino acids. Unmatched junction bases numbered 7, after V lost 4 bases and J lost 5 bases. Germline V gene sequence: CDR1 LNHDA, CDR2 SQIVND (reference sequence). Complete variable domain (other parts from reference TRBV19 and TRBJ1-2): DGGITQSPKYLFRKEGQNVTLSCEQNLNHDAMYWYRQDPGQGLRLIYYSQIVNDFQKGDIAEGYSVSREKKESFPLTVTSAQKNPTAFYLCASSRPRDRGYGYTFGSGTRLTVV.

The chain has TRBV30 and TRBJ2-7; 8 positions agree with TRBD1. The CDR3 runs to 14 residues. V lost 3 bases and J lost 4; bases outside the gene matches: 8. CDR1 and CDR2 from the germline V gene are GTSNPN and SVGIG (reference sequence). This CDR3 is CAWSADREIYEQYF. CDR3 coding DNA: TGTGCCTGGAGCGCGGACAGGGAGATTTACGAGCAGTACTTC.